This T cell receptor (beta chain) was sequenced during a study of T-cell memory formation after mild COVID-19. Points from the study as a whole: Day 15 to 85 contracting clones showed balanced CD4/CD8; later expanders leaned CD4+. SARS-CoV-2 specificity was not confirmed for second-wave clones peaking on day 37.

TCRdb re-derived calls from the 5' RACE reads in MiXCR, one entry per CDR3 protein. This sample has about 120,000 distinct CDR3 sequences, with approximately 21% found just once. Germline-derived CDR1 and CDR2 are MNHEY and SVGAGI. The CDR3 is 14 amino acids. V lost 2 bases and J lost 5, with 13 bases in between. This clonotype has just a few counts. Its matching antigen is unknown. The specimen was PBMCs or a T cell subset sorted from them (not recorded which). The TCR sequence derives from a man younger than 30 who had mild COVID-19 (a few samples of this study predate the infection). Cell type and time point are not known. This sequence joins TRBV6-5 and TRBJ2-7; maybe TRBD2 (7 bases). CDR3 sequence reads: CASSYVGGRDEQYF. CDR3 sequence (DNA): TGTGCCAGCAGTTACGTCGGGGGGCGCGACGAGCAGTACTTC.